This TCR beta chain was sequenced for a study of T cells expressing NK-cell markers. Study-level results: Evidence did not settle whether expanded NKG2C+ T cell clones targeted HCMV.

5'RACE template switching with UMIs generated TCR beta cDNA. TCRdb re-called the 5' RACE reads and shows each CDR3 protein once, DNA omitted. The sample has 500,000 to 700,000 distinct CDR3 sequences. Germline loops: CDR1 LGHNA, CDR2 YNFKEQ. The length of the CDR3 is 17 residues. As concerns this clonotype: Its antigen is not known.

Sequenced sample: blood T cells: a sorted CD56 or NKG2C T cell subset, CD4+ or CD8+ T cells, or bulk PBMC T cells (not recorded which). The chain recombines TRBV4-2 with TRBJ2-3; TCRdb's D gene call, TRBD2, goes unchecked for lack of DNA. The source of this sequence is a man in his late teens or twenties in good health. CDR3 sequence: CASSHGVAGGRTDTQYF.